Listed below are T cell receptor beta chains from one sample, sequenced in a study of OX40 agonist ivuxolimab in advanced cancers. The data were produced by immunoSEQ multiplex PCR, yet TCRdb's version contains in-frame clones alone and is incomplete. The sample has around 70,000 clones, 75% to 90% seen once. The material sequenced was CD4+ or CD8+ T cells sorted from blood, taken in a trial of the OX40 agonist ivuxolimab. The receptors shown here come from an adult with an advanced solid tumor such as melanoma, head and neck, liver or kidney cancer. CDR3s leave out the opening cysteine and the closing phenylalanine or tryptophan. Each record gives: J gene, V gene, CDR3 protein.

>TRBJ1-1|TRBV5-1
ASSSGSRGRGDTEAF
>TRBJ2-3|TRBV5-1
ASSGGQHTDTQY
>TRBJ1-4|TRBV5-4
ASSNRGEKLF
>TRBJ2-2|TRBV4-3
ASSHTAGARTGELF
>TRBJ2-7|TRBV5-6
ASSPGTGNYEQY
>TRBJ2-5|TRBV7-6
ASSLQETQY
>TRBJ1-1|TRBV7-2
ASSWGTGDTEAF
>TRBJ2-7|TRBV12-2
ASRYTKQGAKFYEQY
>TRBJ1-1|TRBV18
ASSPRGGVAF
>TRBJ1-2|TRBV7-6
ASSPGPVGYGYT
>TRBJ1-2|TRBV18
ASSPPGKVNYGYT
>TRBJ2-3|TRBV5-1
ASIQGLAGGIDTQY
>TRBJ1-1|TRBV4-1
ASSQGQGSTEAF
>TRBJ2-3|TRBV6-5
ASSYTGADTQY
>TRBJ2-1|TRBV4-3
ASRRLAGGPYNEQF
>TRBJ2-3|TRBV6-5
ASSRAGTSTDTQY
>TRBJ2-7|TRBV7-2
ASSLDRGEVYEQY
>TRBJ1-2|TRBV19
ASKTEVPYGYT
>TRBJ1-2|TRBV14
ASSQETGIPGGYGYT
>TRBJ2-3|TRBV7-8
ASSRGEDTQY
>TRBJ1-5|TRBV5-1
ASSLSSGGRQPQH
>TRBJ1-5|TRBV19
ATQSQGVDQPQH
>TRBJ1-1|TRBV15
ATSRDISAVNTEAF
>TRBJ2-6|TRBV2
ASMGGSSGANVLT
>TRBJ1-2|TRBV5-6
ASSLATARGGYT
>TRBJ1-6|TRBV15
ATSSDRNNSPLH
>TRBJ2-3|TRBV28
ASSSPRGQADTQY
>TRBJ2-2|TRBV2
ASRDGQVGETANTGELF
>TRBJ2-6|TRBV4-3
ASSQGYFSGANVLT
>TRBJ2-5|TRBV7-2
ASSLGAGGKETQY
>TRBJ2-1|TRBV5-1
ASSGNSEPYNEQF
>TRBJ1-2|TRBV19
ASRSDRTKRANYGYT
>TRBJ1-2|TRBV5-6
ASTGGGYGYT
>TRBJ2-1|TRBV7-9
ASSLTSFGTGIKNEQF
>TRBJ2-1|TRBV5-1
ASSLGASYNEQF
>TRBJ1-1|TRBV5-1
ASSLAQAGRGDTEAF
>TRBJ2-1|TRBV6-1
ASSWAGVVNEQF
>TRBJ1-1|TRBV7-2
ASSPGGWLNTEAF
>TRBJ2-7|TRBV4-2
ASSQGPDIVSEQY
>TRBJ1-4|TRBV14
ASSARRQSTAARDEKLF
>TRBJ2-1|TRBV4-3
ASSQDGNRYNEQF
>TRBJ1-6|TRBV25-1
ASSEGQGPPLH
>.|TRBV2
ASSGDRGPYEQY
>TRBJ2-3|TRBV29-1
SVVRRGADTQY
>TRBJ1-6|TRBV28
ASIAAGDTFINSPLH
>TRBJ1-4|TRBV2
ASSKRGTAEKLF
>TRBJ1-2|TRBV30
AWSPQRNYGYT
>TRBJ2-1|TRBV7-2
ASSLEVEQF
>TRBJ2-5|TRBV18
ASSLPTGSRETQY
>TRBJ1-6|TRBV27
ASSLYTAGSPLH
>TRBJ2-3|TRBV28
ASSLRSGRTQY
>TRBJ1-5|TRBV7-8
ASSLGDGYQPQH
>TRBJ2-1|TRBV7-3
ASSLRYSSYNEQF
>TRBJ2-2|TRBV5-4
ASSSYTGELF
>TRBJ2-1|TRBV6-4
ASSDQQQGEQF
>TRBJ1-1|TRBV7-9
ASSLTGMNTEAF
>TRBJ2-1|TRBV19
ASIASGGSVYNEQF
>TRBJ2-7|TRBV10-3
AISGDRSTLGEQY
>TRBJ1-3|TRBV18
ASSPPSGTNLFGNTIY